This is a list of T cell receptor beta chains from one sample in a study of shared clonotypes between healthy human individuals. Method: immunoSEQ multiplex PCR; TCRdb's copy keeps in-frame clones and lacks some. The sample shows a few million clones, around 90% of them seen only once. The specimen was naive CD4+ T cells from PBMCs. All receptors come from a man aged 18 to 29 in good health. Some clones in this sample may be carry-over from other donors' samples. The CDR3 runs from the conserved cysteine through the conserved F or W. The order of the fields is V gene, J gene, D gene, clone size, CDR3 DNA, CDR3 protein. D genes are given only for firm matches. The size of a clone is reported for some rows only, either as once, few or many, or as a class for expanded clones.

v_call: TRBV6-1; j_call: TRBJ2-7; d_call: TRBD1; clone_size: -; cdr3_nt: TGTGCCAGCAGTGATGACAGGGGCTCTTCGGGCCTCTGGACCTACGAGCAGTACTTC; cdr3_aa: CASSDDRGSSGLWTYEQYF
v_call: TRBV27; j_call: TRBJ1-2; d_call: -; clone_size: -; cdr3_nt: TGTGCCAGCAGTTTATCTCGGCCTCAAGGGGGAGGCTACACCTTC; cdr3_aa: CASSLSRPQGGGYTF
v_call: TRBV5-1; j_call: TRBJ2-1; d_call: -; clone_size: -; cdr3_nt: TGCGCCAGCAGCGCGGGGCGGAGCTCCTACAATGAGCAGTTCTTC; cdr3_aa: CASSAGRSSYNEQFF
v_call: TRBV5-1; j_call: TRBJ2-2; d_call: TRBD1; clone_size: -; cdr3_nt: TGCGCCAGCAGCTGGGACAGATCCGGGACAGCCGGGGAGCTGTTTTTT; cdr3_aa: CASSWDRSGTAGELFF
v_call: TRBV7-3; j_call: TRBJ2-7; d_call: -; clone_size: -; cdr3_nt: TGTGCCAGCAGCTTACCCCGCGTCTACGAGCAGTACTTC; cdr3_aa: CASSLPRVYEQYF
v_call: TRBV28; j_call: TRBJ2-6; d_call: TRBD1; clone_size: once; cdr3_nt: TGTGCCAGCAGCCTTTTGACAGGGTCCTCCTCTGGGGCCAACGTCCTGACTTTC; cdr3_aa: CASSLLTGSSSGANVLTF
v_call: TRBV6-6; j_call: TRBJ2-2; d_call: -; clone_size: -; cdr3_nt: TGTGCCAGCAGTTACTCGGCAGGGCGGGCCACCGGGGAGCTGTTTTTT; cdr3_aa: CASSYSAGRATGELFF
v_call: TRBV19; j_call: TRBJ2-6; d_call: TRBD1; clone_size: -; cdr3_nt: TGTGCCAGTAGTACCGACAGGGGTGGGGCCAACGTCCTGACTTTC; cdr3_aa: CASSTDRGGANVLTF
v_call: TRBV7-3; j_call: TRBJ2-2; d_call: TRBD2; clone_size: -; cdr3_nt: TGTGCCAGCAGCTTACCCCTAGCGGGAGCCACCGGGGAGCTGTTTTTT; cdr3_aa: CASSLPLAGATGELFF
v_call: TRBV4-3; j_call: TRBJ2-1; d_call: -; clone_size: -; cdr3_nt: TGCGCCAGCAGCCAAAGGAAGGCCCGTGGAGAGCAGTTCTTC; cdr3_aa: CASSQRKARGEQFF
v_call: TRBV4-1; j_call: TRBJ2-3; d_call: -; clone_size: -; cdr3_nt: TGCGCCAGCAGCCAAGAAAGCCAGATACGGGCAGATACGCAGTATTTT; cdr3_aa: CASSQESQIRADTQYF
v_call: TRBV5-4; j_call: TRBJ1-1; d_call: TRBD1; clone_size: once; cdr3_nt: TGTGCCAGCAACCAGGGGGGAGGGAACACTGAAGCTTTCTTT; cdr3_aa: CASNQGGGNTEAFF
v_call: TRBV6-6; j_call: TRBJ2-3; d_call: TRBD1; clone_size: -; cdr3_nt: TGTGCCAGCAAACAGGGACAGTACACAGATACGCAGTATTTT; cdr3_aa: CASKQGQYTDTQYF
v_call: TRBV5-6; j_call: TRBJ2-1; d_call: TRBD2; clone_size: -; cdr3_nt: TGTGCCAGCAGCTCAGTAGGGACTAGCGTCCACAATGAGCAGTTCTTC; cdr3_aa: CASSSVGTSVHNEQFF
v_call: TRBV27; j_call: TRBJ2-5; d_call: -; clone_size: -; cdr3_nt: TGTGCCAGCAGAAAAGGGGGAGAGACCCAGTACTTC; cdr3_aa: CASRKGGETQYF
v_call: TRBV6-1; j_call: TRBJ2-2; d_call: TRBD1; clone_size: -; cdr3_nt: TGTGCCATCTGGGACAGGGGGCAGGGGGAGCTGTTTTTT; cdr3_aa: CAIWDRGQGELFF
v_call: TRBV7-3; j_call: TRBJ2-1; d_call: -; clone_size: -; cdr3_nt: TGTGCCAGCAGCTTAGGGGTGAGCTCCTACAATGAGCAGTTCTTC; cdr3_aa: CASSLGVSSYNEQFF
v_call: TRBV18; j_call: TRBJ1-4; d_call: -; clone_size: -; cdr3_nt: TGTGCCAGCTCACCAAGCAGCACAGCTCATAATGAAAAACTGTTTTTT; cdr3_aa: CASSPSSTAHNEKLFF
v_call: TRBV5-1; j_call: TRBJ2-7; d_call: TRBD1; clone_size: -; cdr3_nt: TGCGCCAGCAGCCTCCGGGACAGGCCCTGGGAGCAGTACTTC; cdr3_aa: CASSLRDRPWEQYF
v_call: TRBV6-1; j_call: TRBJ2-1; d_call: -; clone_size: -; cdr3_nt: TGTGCCAGCAGTCCCGGACCCGGGATATACAATGAGCAGTTCTTC; cdr3_aa: CASSPGPGIYNEQFF
v_call: TRBV12-5; j_call: TRBJ2-7; d_call: -; clone_size: -; cdr3_nt: TGTGCTAGTGGAACCGGGGCCTCCTACGAGCAGTACTTC; cdr3_aa: CASGTGASYEQYF
v_call: TRBV11-1; j_call: TRBJ1-2; d_call: -; clone_size: -; cdr3_nt: TGTGCCAGCAGCGGCGGGACTCACTATGGCTACACCTTC; cdr3_aa: CASSGGTHYGYTF
v_call: TRBV9; j_call: TRBJ1-4; d_call: -; clone_size: few; cdr3_nt: TGTGCCAGCAGCGTAGGAACAGCTTCTAATGAAAAACTGTTTTTT; cdr3_aa: CASSVGTASNEKLFF
v_call: TRBV27; j_call: TRBJ2-7; d_call: -; clone_size: -; cdr3_nt: TGTGCCAGCCGCCAGATGGACCCTACTTACGAGCAGTACTTC; cdr3_aa: CASRQMDPTYEQYF
v_call: TRBV25-1; j_call: TRBJ2-3; d_call: -; clone_size: -; cdr3_nt: TGTGCCAGCAGTGAATCGGCGGGGCCAGATACGCAGTATTTT; cdr3_aa: CASSESAGPDTQYF
v_call: TRBV7-9; j_call: TRBJ2-3; d_call: -; clone_size: few; cdr3_nt: TGTGCCAGCAGTACTAGCACAGATACGCAGTATTTT; cdr3_aa: CASSTSTDTQYF
v_call: TRBV7-2; j_call: TRBJ2-3; d_call: TRBD2; clone_size: -; cdr3_nt: TGTGCCAGCAGCTTAGCTATTCTAGCGGGCAACACAGATACGCAGTATTTT; cdr3_aa: CASSLAILAGNTDTQYF
v_call: TRBV11-2; j_call: TRBJ2-5; d_call: -; clone_size: -; cdr3_nt: TGTGCCAGCAGCCCCCAGACTGGGAATCAAGAGACCCAGTACTTC; cdr3_aa: CASSPQTGNQETQYF
v_call: TRBV5-1; j_call: TRBJ1-1; d_call: -; clone_size: -; cdr3_nt: TGCGCCAGCAGCTTCGGGTCAGGTAACACTGAAGCTTTCTTT; cdr3_aa: CASSFGSGNTEAFF
v_call: TRBV27; j_call: TRBJ2-7; d_call: -; clone_size: -; cdr3_nt: TGTGCCAGCAGTCTCCGCGCAGGCCGCCCCTACGAGCAGTACTTC; cdr3_aa: CASSLRAGRPYEQYF
v_call: TRBV2; j_call: TRBJ2-1; d_call: -; clone_size: -; cdr3_nt: TGTGCCAGCATCGGATCCCTAGGGATGAGCTCCTACAATGAGCAGTTCTTC; cdr3_aa: CASIGSLGMSSYNEQFF
v_call: TRBV7-6; j_call: TRBJ2-3; d_call: -; clone_size: -; cdr3_nt: TGTGCCAGCAGCTTACCCGGGGGACCTCGACAGTATTTT; cdr3_aa: CASSLPGGPRQYF
v_call: TRBV11-3; j_call: TRBJ2-7; d_call: -; clone_size: -; cdr3_nt: TGTGCCAGCAGCTTAGGGGGACCGAACTCCTACGAGCAGTACTTC; cdr3_aa: CASSLGGPNSYEQYF
v_call: TRBV6-1; j_call: TRBJ1-4; d_call: -; clone_size: -; cdr3_nt: TGTGCCAGCAGTGAAGCGCTTACAGCTAATGAAAAACTGTTTTTT; cdr3_aa: CASSEALTANEKLFF
v_call: TRBV18; j_call: TRBJ2-1; d_call: -; clone_size: once; cdr3_nt: TGTGCCAGCTCACCACCGGTAGGCCAAACTAGTTACAATGAGCAGTTCTTC; cdr3_aa: CASSPPVGQTSYNEQFF
v_call: TRBV9; j_call: TRBJ1-5; d_call: -; clone_size: -; cdr3_nt: TGTGCCAGCAGCGTAGAGGGGGGTAGACAGCCCCAGCATTTT; cdr3_aa: CASSVEGGRQPQHF
v_call: TRBV6-5; j_call: TRBJ2-1; d_call: TRBD2; clone_size: once; cdr3_nt: TGTGCCAGCAGCTGGACTAGCGGGAGGGGGGGTGAGCAGTTCTTC; cdr3_aa: CASSWTSGRGGEQFF
v_call: TRBV30; j_call: TRBJ1-5; d_call: -; clone_size: -; cdr3_nt: TGTGCCTGGAGTGAACAGCCCGGCCAGCCCCAGCATTTT; cdr3_aa: CAWSEQPGQPQHF
v_call: TRBV5-1; j_call: TRBJ2-2; d_call: -; clone_size: -; cdr3_nt: TGCGCCAGCAGCGGCGAGGGGTGGAACACCGGGGAGCTGTTTTTT; cdr3_aa: CASSGEGWNTGELFF
v_call: TRBV11-2; j_call: TRBJ2-1; d_call: TRBD2; clone_size: -; cdr3_nt: TGTGCCAGCAGCTTATTAGCGGGAGGTGGTATTGAGCAGTTCTTC; cdr3_aa: CASSLLAGGGIEQFF
v_call: TRBV9; j_call: TRBJ2-3; d_call: TRBD1; clone_size: once; cdr3_nt: TGTGCCAGCAGCGTTACGGGACAGGGGGTCACAGATACGCAGTATTTT; cdr3_aa: CASSVTGQGVTDTQYF
v_call: TRBV6-1; j_call: TRBJ2-1; d_call: -; clone_size: -; cdr3_nt: TGTGCCAGCGGGCCAGGACTCGGGTCGAGGGAGCAGTTCTTC; cdr3_aa: CASGPGLGSREQFF
v_call: TRBV20-1; j_call: TRBJ1-4; d_call: -; clone_size: -; cdr3_nt: TGCAGTGCTAGAGTTACGGGGCTACTGTTTTTT; cdr3_aa: CSARVTGLLFF
v_call: TRBV28; j_call: TRBJ1-2; d_call: -; clone_size: few; cdr3_nt: TGTGCCAGCAGTTTAGGGCAGAACTATGGCTACACCTTC; cdr3_aa: CASSLGQNYGYTF
v_call: TRBV9; j_call: TRBJ2-1; d_call: -; clone_size: -; cdr3_nt: TGTGCCAGCAGCGTAGTGGGGGGAGGAGGTGAGCAGTTCTTC; cdr3_aa: CASSVVGGGGEQFF
v_call: TRBV30; j_call: TRBJ1-2; d_call: -; clone_size: few; cdr3_nt: TGTGCCTGGAGTGTACAAGGCCCCAACTATGGCTACACCTTC; cdr3_aa: CAWSVQGPNYGYTF
v_call: TRBV7-6; j_call: TRBJ2-1; d_call: TRBD2; clone_size: -; cdr3_nt: TGTGCCAGCAGCTCCCAGGGGACTAGCGGGTCAGACTACAATGAGCAGTTCTTC; cdr3_aa: CASSSQGTSGSDYNEQFF
v_call: TRBV27; j_call: TRBJ1-2; d_call: -; clone_size: -; cdr3_nt: TGTGCCAGCAGTCTTCGACAGCCTCTAGGGTTTAACTATGGCTACACCTTC; cdr3_aa: CASSLRQPLGFNYGYTF
v_call: TRBV19; j_call: TRBJ2-6; d_call: -; clone_size: -; cdr3_nt: TGTGCCAGTAGTATCCAAGGAACAGGGGCCAACGTCCTGACTTTC; cdr3_aa: CASSIQGTGANVLTF
v_call: TRBV28; j_call: TRBJ2-2; d_call: TRBD1; clone_size: -; cdr3_nt: TGTGCCAGCAGTGAGATGGGACAGGGGAGGACCGGGGAGCTGTTTTTT; cdr3_aa: CASSEMGQGRTGELFF
v_call: TRBV27; j_call: TRBJ2-7; d_call: TRBD2; clone_size: -; cdr3_nt: TGTGCCAGCAGTTTCTCAGCGGGAGCGGTCTACGAGCAGTACTTC; cdr3_aa: CASSFSAGAVYEQYF
v_call: TRBV4-2; j_call: TRBJ2-1; d_call: -; clone_size: -; cdr3_nt: TGTGCCAGCAGCCAAGATCCTGCCCACAATGAGCAGTTCTTC; cdr3_aa: CASSQDPAHNEQFF
v_call: TRBV9; j_call: TRBJ1-1; d_call: TRBD1; clone_size: few; cdr3_nt: TGTGCCAGCAGCGTTACAGGGGCGAACACTGAAGCTTTCTTT; cdr3_aa: CASSVTGANTEAFF
v_call: TRBV30; j_call: TRBJ2-3; d_call: -; clone_size: -; cdr3_nt: TGTGCCTGGAGTTCCGGGGTCACAGATACGCAGTATTTT; cdr3_aa: CAWSSGVTDTQYF
v_call: TRBV14; j_call: TRBJ2-7; d_call: -; clone_size: -; cdr3_nt: TGTGCCAGCAGTCAGGCAGGGGCGAGCGAGCAGTACTTC; cdr3_aa: CASSQAGASEQYF